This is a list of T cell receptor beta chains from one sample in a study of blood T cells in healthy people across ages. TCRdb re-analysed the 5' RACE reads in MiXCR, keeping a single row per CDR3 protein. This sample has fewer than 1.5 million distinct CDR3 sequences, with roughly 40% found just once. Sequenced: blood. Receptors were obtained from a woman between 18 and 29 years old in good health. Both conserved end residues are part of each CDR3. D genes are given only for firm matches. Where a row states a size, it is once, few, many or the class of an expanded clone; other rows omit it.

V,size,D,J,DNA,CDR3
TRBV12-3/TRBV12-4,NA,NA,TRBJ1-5,TGTGCCAGCAGTTGGACGGACAGCTTGCTCTATAGCAATCAGCCCCAGCATTTT,CASSWTDSLLYSNQPQHF
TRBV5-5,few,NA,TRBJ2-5,TGTGCCAGCAGCTCCGGACCAGTAGTTGAGACCCAGTACTTC,CASSSGPVVETQYF
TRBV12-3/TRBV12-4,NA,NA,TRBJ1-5,TGTGCCAGCAGCCGGGGGGCGGGGGCTACTAGCAATCAGCCCCAGCATTTT,CASSRGAGATSNQPQHF
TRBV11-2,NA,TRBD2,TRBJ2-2,TGTGCCAGCAGCTCGTTAGCGGGAGGGCCTCCCGGGGAGCTGTTTTTT,CASSSLAGGPPGELFF
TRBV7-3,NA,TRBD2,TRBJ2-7,TGTGCCAGCAGTCCACAAGGACTAGCTGAATACGAGCAGTACTTC,CASSPQGLAEYEQYF
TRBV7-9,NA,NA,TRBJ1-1,TGTGCCAGCAGCTTAGATGGGTTGGAAGGAACTGAAGCTTTCTTT,CASSLDGLEGTEAFF
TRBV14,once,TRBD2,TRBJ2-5,TGTGCCAGCAGCCAACTAGCGGCCGGAGAGACCCAGTACTTC,CASSQLAAGETQYF
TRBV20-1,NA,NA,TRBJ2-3,TGCAGTGCTACGACGGGACCGACAGATACGCAGTATTTT,CSATTGPTDTQYF
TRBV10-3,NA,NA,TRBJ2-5,TGTGCCATCAGTTGGGGGACTGCCCAAGAGACCCAGTACTTC,CAISWGTAQETQYF
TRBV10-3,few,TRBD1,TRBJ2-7,TGTGCCATCAGTGAGTCCCGGGGACAGGGCTCCTACGAGCAGTACTTC,CAISESRGQGSYEQYF
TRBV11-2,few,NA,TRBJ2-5,TGTGCCAGCAGCATAAGAATCGAGGAGACCCAGTACTTC,CASSIRIEETQYF
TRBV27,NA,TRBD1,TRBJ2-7,TGTGCCAGCAGCCTTCTCGTTTCGGGGACAGGGCCCATGAACGAGCAGTACTTC,CASSLLVSGTGPMNEQYF
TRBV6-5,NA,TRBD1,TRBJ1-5,TGTGCCAGCAGTTCAGGACAGGGGGTTCGACAGCCCCAGCATTTT,CASSSGQGVRQPQHF
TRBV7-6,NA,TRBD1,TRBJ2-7,TGTGCCAGCAGCGGAGGGACAGGGATAGGCGAGCAGTACTTC,CASSGGTGIGEQYF
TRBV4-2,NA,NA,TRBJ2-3,TGTGCCAGCAGCCAAGAAGAGGGGGGCCAGGGAGATACGCAGTATTTT,CASSQEEGGQGDTQYF
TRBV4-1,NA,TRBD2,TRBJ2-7,TGCGCCAGCAGCCCCACTAGCGGGCAGACCTACGAGCAGTACTTC,CASSPTSGQTYEQYF
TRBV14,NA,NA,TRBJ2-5,TGTGCCAGCAGCCAAGATCAGGAAGGGGTGGGGGGGCCACGAGAGACCCAGTACTTC,CASSQDQEGVGGPRETQYF
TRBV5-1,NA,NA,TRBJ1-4,TGCGCCAGCAGCTTGGCCCGACAGAGTGAAAAACTGTTTTTT,CASSLARQSEKLFF
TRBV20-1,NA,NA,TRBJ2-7,TGCAGTGCTGGGGACACCTACGAGCAGTACTTC,CSAGDTYEQYF
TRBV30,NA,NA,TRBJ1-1,TGTGCCTGGAGTGAACTGAAGAGAGGGGTAGCTGAAGCTTTCTTT,CAWSELKRGVAEAFF
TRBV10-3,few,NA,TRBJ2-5,TGTGCCATCAGCGCCCGGGACGATGGGTTAGAGACCCAGTACTTC,CAISARDDGLETQYF
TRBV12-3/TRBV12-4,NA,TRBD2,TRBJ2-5,TGTGCCAGCAGCCGTACGGGGACTAGCGGGAGCCCAGAGCAGTACTTC,CASSRTGTSGSPEQYF
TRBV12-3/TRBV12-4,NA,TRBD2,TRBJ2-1,TGTGCCAGCACCCCAGCAACTAGCGGGAACAATGAGCAGTTCTTC,CASTPATSGNNEQFF
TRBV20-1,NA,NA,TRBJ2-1,TGCAGTGCCGGACCTCTGAATGAGCAGTTCTTC,CSAGPLNEQFF
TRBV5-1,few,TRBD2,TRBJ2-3,TGCGCCAGCAGAAGACTAGCGGGTCCCACAGATACGCAGTATTTT,CASRRLAGPTDTQYF
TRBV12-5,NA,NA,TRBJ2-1,TGTGCTAGTGGTTTGAACGGCTACAATGAGCAGTTCTTC,CASGLNGYNEQFF